This T cell receptor (beta chain) originates from a study of T cell repertoires in cytomegalovirus infection. TCRdb analysed the reads with MiXCR anew, one entry per CDR3 protein. This table holds about 250,000 distinct CDR3 sequences, approximately 15% found once. The table lists this clonotype with many counts. Germline trimming cut 6 bases from V and 4 bases from J; bases unmatched to any gene: 11. Germline loops: CDR1 MDHEN, CDR2 SYDVKM. The CDR3 totals 15 residues. The TCR originated in a human donor in good health (CMV status not recorded). Some clones in this sample may be carry-over from other donors' samples. The chain has TRBV28 and TRBJ2-7; TRBD1 matches 8 bases. The specimen sequenced was CD8+ T cells from PBMCs. The CDR3 DNA sequence: TGTGCCAGCAGGACACTCGGGACAGGTGTTTACGAGCAGTACTTC. Translating it yields CASRTLGTGVYEQYF.